This T cell receptor beta chain was identified in a study of OX40 agonist ivuxolimab in advanced cancers. A remark on this clone: The antigen is not known.

Method: immunoSEQ multiplex PCR; TCRdb's copy keeps in-frame clones and lacks some. The sample shows about 58,000 clones, roughly 77% of them seen only once. Study-wide results and limits: Within 6 weeks, CD4+ and CD8+ blood T cells expanded clonally at 0.1 to 3.0 mg/kg. Certain nonresponders additionally had low normalized T-cell clonal expansion.

The source material was CD4+ or CD8+ T cells sorted from blood, sampled in a trial of the OX40 agonist ivuxolimab. The receptor was isolated from an adult with an advanced solid tumor such as melanoma, head and neck, liver or kidney cancer.

Here the CDR3 DNA reads TGTGCCAGCAGTTACTATACTCCAAGCTCCTACGAGCAGTACTTC. This encodes CASSYYTPSSYEQYF. The chain links TRBV6-6 to TRBJ2-7; D uncertain. CDR3 length: 15 residues. V lost 1 base and J 0 bases, leaving 10 bases between the germline ends. CDR1 is MNHNY and CDR2 is SVGAGI in the germline V gene (reference sequence).